The 3 T cell receptor beta chains reported below all come from one sample, sequenced in a study of vaccination and CD4 T cells after COVID-19. Their antigens are not known. Treatment reported: approximately 9-day PBMC culture with coronavirus spike peptide pools or control peptides (ViraFEST assay). Cultured CD4+ T cells had their DNA profiled by the Oncomine TCR Beta short-read assay. MiXCR, run by TCRdb on the PCR reads, gives a single entry per CDR3 protein. The sample lists around 11,000 distinct CDR3 sequences; around 41% were seen once. The sample consisted of CD4+ T cells from blood, cultured in vitro. All receptors come from a human donor who had recovered from COVID-19.

The V gene is TRBV5-1, the J gene TRBJ1-4, with 7 bases matching TRBD1. V lost 4 bases to trimming and J lost 8 bases; unmatched junction nucleotides: 5. Germline values: CDR1 SGHRS, CDR2 YFSETQ. The CDR3 covers 13 residues. CDR3 DNA sequence: TGCGCCAGCAGCCGACAGGGAAGCGAAAAACTGTTTTTT. Translated: CASSRQGSEKLFF.

This chain connects TRBV24-1 to TRBJ1-1; D gene uncertain. The CDR3 loop spans 11 amino acids. The germline V and J ends were trimmed by 0 bases and 7 bases, with 2 bases remaining between them. Germline V gene sequence: CDR1 KGHDR, CDR2 SFDVKD. CDR3 nucleotide sequence: TGTGCCACCAGTGATTTGGATGAAGCTTTCTTT. It is translated as CATSDLDEAFF.

J is TRBJ2-1 and V is TRBV6-4; 9 nucleotides align to TRBD1. The CDR3 length is 14 residues. The germline CDR1 and CDR2 sequences are MRHNA and SNTAGT. The V and J ends lost 6 bases and 5 bases, in that order; junction bases with no gene match: 5. CDR3 coding DNA: TGTGCCAGCAGAAGGACAGGGGTGGACAATGAGCAGTTCTTC. As protein: CASRRTGVDNEQFF.